The 29 T cell receptor beta chains listed next were all sequenced from one sample in a study of cytomegalovirus exposure and HLA in healthy donors. In the PCR, 60 Vbeta and 13 Jbeta primers were used. Data came from immunoSEQ multiplex PCR; TCRdb stores just in-frame clones and leaves some out. Of nearly 200,000 clones listed, more than 75% are singletons. Material for sequencing was PBMCs. The receptor source for this set is a woman in her 50s in good health and CMV-seropositive.

This chain joins TRBV2 and TRBJ1-2; the D is unclear. The CDR3 is 14 amino acids. Trimming stripped 6 bases from V and 3 bases from J, with 14 bases between. Per the germline V gene, CDR1 is SNHLY and CDR2 is FYNNEI. CDR3 in DNA: TGTGCCAGCAGGAGGCAGCCTACCGACTATGGCTACACCTTC. It is translated as CASRRQPTDYGYTF. The full variable domain, with the rest looked up from reference TRBV2 and TRBJ1-2, is EPEVTQTPSHQVTQMGQEVILRCVPISNHLYFYWYRQILGQKVEFLVSFYNNEISEKSEIFDDQFSVERPDGSNFTLKIRSTKLEDSAMYFCASRRQPTDYGYTFGSGTRLTVV.

The J gene is TRBJ1-5, the V gene TRBV6-9; the D is unclear. V gave up 7 bases and J gave up 4 bases, with 11 bases separating them. CDR3 length equals 13 residues. Germline lookup yields CDR1 MNHGY and CDR2 SVAAGI. The CDR3 DNA follows: TGTGCCAGCAAATCGGCACTAAATCAGCCCCAGCATTTT. Protein sequence: CASKSALNQPQHF.

The chain links TRBV4-1 to TRBJ1-5; TRBD1 matches at 7 bases. The CDR3 is 15 amino acids. The germline gives CDR1 MGHRA, CDR2 YSYEKL. V lost 1 base, J lost 3 bases, and 3 bases stayed unmatched. CDR3 protein: CASSQGDSSNQPQHF. The CDR3 nucleotides read TGCGCCAGCAGCCAAGGGGACAGTTCCAATCAGCCCCAGCATTTT.

This clone was detected once. CDR3 residues: CSTGVQGSHEQYF. In DNA, the CDR3 is TGTTCCACCGGCGTACAGGGGAGTCACGAGCAGTACTTC. The J gene is TRBJ2-7, the V gene TRBV7-9, with TRBD1 identical over 7 bases. The CDR3 totals 13 residues. The V gene's germline CDR1 is SEHNR and CDR2 FQNEAQ (reference sequence).

This chain links TRBV2 with TRBJ1-2; D may be TRBD1 (6 bases). V was pared by 6 bases and J by 2 bases, with 10 bases between. Germline V gene sequence: CDR1 SNHLY, CDR2 FYNNEI. CDR3 size: 13 residues. Here the CDR3 DNA reads TGTGCCAGCAGGACCACAGGGAACTATGGCTACACCTTC. It specifies CASRTTGNYGYTF.

This clone has just one count. V is TRBV10-2 and J is TRBJ2-1; 8 bases are shared with TRBD1. The germline gives CDR1 WSHSY, CDR2 SAAADI. CDR3 length: 16 residues. The V gene end was trimmed by 5 bases and the J gene end by 1 base; junction bases not matched to a gene: 7. In nucleotides, the CDR3 is TGCGCCAGCAGTCGGGACAGGCCTACATCCTACAATGAGCAGTTCTTC. Translation gives CASSRDRPTSYNEQFF.

V usage is TRBV19 and J usage is TRBJ2-5; maybe TRBD1 (6 bases). V gave up 7 bases and J gave up 4 bases, with 16 bases separating them. CDR1 is LNHDA and CDR2 is SQIVND in the germline V gene (reference sequence). The CDR3 spans 14 residues. CDR3 in DNA: TGTGCCAGTACCCCGGGAACAGGGAGAGAGACCCAGTACTTC. Its translation: CASTPGTGRETQYF.

This clone was counted a single time. The V call is TRBV5-6, the J call TRBJ1-2; unclear D gene. Trimming shortened V by 0 bases and J by 3 bases, and 9 bases separated the two germline ends. The CDR3 extends over 14 amino acids. Per the germline V gene, CDR1 is SGHDT and CDR2 is YYEEEE. CDR3 sequence reads: CASSLERSYYGYTF. The CDR3 region has the DNA TGTGCCAGCAGCTTGGAGCGGAGTTACTATGGCTACACCTTC.

The J gene is TRBJ2-2, the V gene TRBV28; 8 positions agree with TRBD1. Per the germline V gene, CDR1 is MDHEN and CDR2 is SYDVKM. V was clipped by 6 bases and J by 1 base; unmatched bases: 16. The CDR3 has 19 residues. CDR3 sequence: CASSIGPFGQGLNTGELFF. CDR3 sequence (DNA): TGTGCCAGCAGCATTGGGCCTTTTGGACAGGGCTTGAACACCGGGGAGCTGTTTTTT.

This clone was found once. The genes are TRBV7-8 and TRBJ2-1, with 8 bases aligning to TRBD2. Per germline, CDR1 SGHVS and CDR2 FQNEAQ. The CDR3 is 16 residues long. V trimming: 1 base; J trimming: 0 bases; junction bases outside the gene matches: 2. For the CDR3, the DNA is TGTGCCAGCAGCTTAGGACGGGGGGGCTCCTACAATGAGCAGTTCTTC. This sequence encodes CASSLGRGGSYNEQFF.

This chain uses TRBV25-1 with TRBJ1-5; no firm D call. The V and J ends lost 2 bases and 2 bases respectively, with 16 bases between them. This CDR3 spans 17 amino acids. Germline CDR1 reads MGHDK; CDR2 reads SYGVNS. As DNA, the CDR3 is TGTGCCAGCAGTGAAGGGAGTGCCCCGCGGGGCAATCAGCCCCAGCATTTT. This sequence encodes CASSEGSAPRGNQPQHF.

This clone was seen just once. The rearrangement uses TRBV9 and TRBJ2-2, with D perhaps matching TRBD1 (5 bases). Trimming pared 8 bases from V and 6 bases from J, leaving 14 bases between. CDR1 is SGDLS, CDR2 YYNGEE, per germline. This CDR3 contains 13 residues. The chain's CDR3 is CARGQGIPGELFF. The CDR3 DNA follows: TGTGCCAGGGGCCAGGGTATACCCGGGGAGCTGTTTTTT.

The V and J genes are TRBV6-5 and TRBJ1-5; TRBD1 aligns across 7 bases. V lost 6 bases to trimming and J lost 4 bases; unmatched junction nucleotides: 6. CDR1 is MNHEY, CDR2 SVGAGI, per germline. The CDR3 length is 14 residues. The CDR3 sequence: CASSMDRRNQPQHF. The CDR3 DNA is TGTGCCAGCAGCATGGACAGGAGAAATCAGCCCCAGCATTTT.

The chain joins TRBV28 to TRBJ1-2; 8 bases are shared with TRBD1. V shed 8 bases, J shed 4 bases, and the junction held 3 bases outside the gene matches. There are 12 residues in the CDR3. Germline V gene lookup returns CDR1 MDHEN and CDR2 SYDVKM. The chain's CDR3 is CASRQGIYGYTF. The CDR3 nucleotides are TGTGCCAGCCGACAGGGGATCTATGGCTACACCTTC.

This chain joins TRBV28 and TRBJ1-2; the D gene is possibly TRBD1 (6 bases). The V gene lost 7 bases and the J gene lost 4 bases, with 19 bases spanning the gap. This CDR3 spans 15 amino acids. CDR1 and CDR2 (germline): MDHEN, SYDVKM. The CDR3 loop is CASTVGGARGYGYTF. The DNA of the CDR3 is TGTGCCAGCACCGTCGGGGGGGCTCGGGGCTATGGCTACACCTTC.

The rearrangement links TRBV10-3 to TRBJ2-1, with 7 bases lining up with TRBD2. The ends lost 6 bases at V and 4 bases at J; junction bases unmatched: 9. Germline-derived CDR1 and CDR2 are ENHRY and SYGVKD. CDR3 size: 15 residues. The CDR3 sequence: CAIRTGLEPYNEQFF. DNA of the CDR3: TGTGCCATCAGAACCGGACTAGAACCTTACAATGAGCAGTTCTTC.

This clone has a handful of counts. The chain has TRBV5-8 and TRBJ2-5, with D possibly TRBD2 on 6 matching bases. The length of the CDR3 is 15 residues. Germline CDR1 is SGHTS and CDR2 is YDEGEE. Trimming took off 0 bases at V and 5 bases at J, with 14 bases between the two ends. The CDR3 is CASSLAWGVRETQYF. CDR3 DNA: TGTGCCAGCAGCTTGGCATGGGGGGTCCGGGAGACCCAGTACTTC.

The rearrangement joins TRBV9 to TRBJ1-6, with D uncertain. Germline V lookup: CDR1 SGDLS, CDR2 YYNGEE. This CDR3 region has 14 residues. V was clipped by 3 bases and J by 9 bases, with 13 bases between them. Here the CDR3 reads CASSGSDGSSPLHF. The CDR3 DNA is TGTGCCAGCAGCGGGTCAGACGGGAGTTCACCCCTCCACTTT. The full variable domain, completed using reference TRBV9 and TRBJ1-6, is DSGVTQTPKHLITATGQRVTLRCSPRSGDLSVYWYQQSLDQGLQFLIQYYNGEERAKGNILERFSAQQFPDLHSELNLSSLELGDSALYFCASSGSDGSSPLHFGNGTRLTVT.

The chain has TRBV5-6 and TRBJ1-6; D gene unclear. V dropped 0 bases and J dropped 9 bases, with 7 bases sitting between them. Per germline, CDR1 SGHDT and CDR2 YYEEEE. The CDR3 length is 13 residues. The chain's CDR3 is CASSLESGSPLHF. The CDR3 DNA is TGTGCCAGCAGCTTGGAATCGGGTTCACCCCTCCACTTT.

This clone came up once. This sequence joins TRBV19 and TRBJ2-2, with D hard to call. V gave up 4 bases and J gave up 0 bases, with 6 bases separating them. Germline V CDR1 and CDR2: LNHDA, SQIVND (reference sequence). The CDR3 has 14 residues. The CDR3 sequence is CASSKSANTGELFF. CDR3 in DNA: TGTGCCAGTAGTAAGAGCGCGAACACCGGGGAGCTGTTTTTT.

This sequence joins TRBV7-2 and TRBJ1-5; D gene unclear. Germline values: CDR1 SGHTA, CDR2 FQGNSA. V was shortened by 1 base and J by 2 bases, with 9 bases between the two germline ends. CDR3 length: 15 amino acids. The chain's CDR3 is CASSLGASGNQPQHF. In DNA form, the CDR3 reads TGTGCCAGCAGCTTAGGCGCCTCTGGCAATCAGCCCCAGCATTTT.

This clone was seen a few times. CDR3 sequence: CASRRGTGNSGANVLTF. The CDR3 coding sequence is TGTGCCAGCAGACGAGGGACAGGAAACTCTGGGGCCAACGTCCTGACTTTC. The chain uses TRBV28 and TRBJ2-6; 8 bases fit TRBD1. The V and J ends lost 6 bases and 0 bases, in that order; junction bases with no gene match: 7. CDR3 length equals 17 residues. From germline, CDR1 is MDHEN and CDR2 SYDVKM.

The rearrangement uses TRBV10-2 and TRBJ2-2, with TRBD1 matching over 8 bases. The CDR3 extends over 16 amino acids. CDR1 is WSHSY and CDR2 is SAAADI in the germline V gene. Trimming took 6 bases from V and 5 from J; bases not matched to a gene: 11. The CDR3 DNA sequence: TGCGCCAGCAGGTTCGACAGGGGCACGGTGACCGGGGAGCTGTTTTTT. Amino acids: CASRFDRGTVTGELFF.

With respect to this clone: The sample has other DNA sequences that encode this CDR3 too. The chain links TRBV27 to TRBJ2-1, with unresolved D. The germline CDR1 and CDR2 sequences are MNHEY and SMNVEV (reference sequence). V was cut by 3 bases and J by 0 bases, with 3 bases left in between. CDR3 length: 13 amino acids. This CDR3 reads CASSFSSYNEQFF. The DNA for the CDR3 is TGTGCCAGCAGTTTTAGCTCCTACAATGAGCAGTTCTTC.

This clone was detected only a few times. The genes are TRBV2 and TRBJ2-3; 8 bases match TRBD2. Germline V gene sequence: CDR1 SNHLY, CDR2 FYNNEI. The CDR3 length is 14 residues. J was trimmed by 5 bases and V by 3 bases; bases with no gene match: 4. CDR3 in amino acids: CASSDKRELDTQYF. The CDR3 DNA reads TGTGCCAGCAGTGATAAGCGGGAGCTAGATACGCAGTATTTT.

The rearrangement links TRBV6-1 to TRBJ1-2; TRBD1 might be the D (5 bases). V dropped 1 base and J dropped 5 bases, with 11 bases sitting between them. Germline lookup yields CDR1 MNHNS and CDR2 SASEGT. The CDR3 length is 14 residues. The chain's CDR3 is CASSEVGTSYGYTF. The CDR3 nucleotides read TGTGCCAGCAGTGAAGTAGGGACTTCTTATGGCTACACCTTC.

J is TRBJ2-5 and V is TRBV18; the match to TRBD2 covers 7 bases. This CDR3 has 14 residues. The V and J ends lost 3 bases and 1 base, in that order; junction bases with no gene match: 2. Germline V lookup: CDR1 KGHSH, CDR2 LQKENI. In DNA form, the CDR3 reads TGTGCCAGCTCACCGCGGGGGATCCAAGAGACCCAGTACTTC. Translation: CASSPRGIQETQYF.

The rearrangement links TRBV19 to TRBJ2-3; TRBD2 agrees at 8 bases. Trimming cost V 4 bases and J 4 bases; bases outside gene matches: 10. Germline CDR1 reads LNHDA; CDR2 reads SQIVND (reference sequence). CDR3 length equals 16 residues. The CDR3 is CASSRLRGGLADTQYF. The CDR3 coding sequence is TGTGCCAGTAGTAGGCTTCGGGGGGGCTTAGCAGATACGCAGTATTTT.

The CDR3 spells CASGSDRVVPGANVLTF. The CDR3, as DNA: TGTGCCAGCGGCTCGGACAGGGTAGTTCCTGGGGCCAACGTCCTGACTTTC. V gene TRBV27 combines with J gene TRBJ2-6; TRBD1 matches at 8 bases. CDR1 and CDR2 (germline): MNHEY, SMNVEV (reference sequence). After removal of 8 bases from V and 2 bases from J, the junction contained 11 bases not matched to a gene. CDR3 size: 17 residues.